This T cell receptor (beta chain) comes out of a study of CD8 T cells in ankylosing spondylitis. The table lists this clonotype with many counts. Its antigen remains unknown. Study-level findings and limits: CD8+ disease-linked clones were present at relatively low frequencies in blood. Existing reports had already noted some motif variants in reactive arthritis synovial fluid and blood. Clones linked to disease were reported to show significant enrichment in matched ankylosing spondylitis synovial fluid.

The CDR3 loop spans 13 amino acids. Unmatched junction bases numbered 8, after V lost 10 bases and J lost 7 bases. TCRdb ran MiXCR on the 5' RACE reads and lists one entry per CDR3 protein. The sample carries around 180,000 distinct CDR3 sequences, 15% to 20% recorded once. The clonotype comes from a male donor between 5 and 29 years old with ankylosing spondylitis or in good health (not recorded which). The V and J genes are TRBV12-3 or TRBV12-4 and TRBJ1-5; 9 bases line up with TRBD1. Sequences were obtained from blood, either unsorted or a sorted T cell fraction (not recorded which). The CDR3 coding sequence is TGTGCCACACAACAGGGGGCTTGGCAGCCCCAGCATTTT. It is translated as CATQQGAWQPQHF.